The clone carrying this T cell receptor beta chain was found a few times. This specimen belongs to a study of blood T cell repertoires in COVID-19. Trimming removed 4 bases at V and 5 bases at J, with 14 bases between. The CDR3 covers 15 residues. From germline, CDR1 is KGHDR and CDR2 SFDVKD. Sequencing used immunoSEQ multiplex PCR; TCRdb keeps in-frame clones, though not all of them. The sample records 90,000 to 120,000 clones, roughly four fifths being singletons. The receptor's source is a man between 70 and 80 years old with active or convalescent COVID-19. Material: peripheral blood. This chain joins TRBV24-1 and TRBJ2-1, with a possible D match to TRBD2 (6 bases). CDR3 sequence (DNA): TGTGCCACCAGTGAATCGACTAGGCCTGACAATGAGCAGTTCTTC. Its translation is CATSESTRPDNEQFF.